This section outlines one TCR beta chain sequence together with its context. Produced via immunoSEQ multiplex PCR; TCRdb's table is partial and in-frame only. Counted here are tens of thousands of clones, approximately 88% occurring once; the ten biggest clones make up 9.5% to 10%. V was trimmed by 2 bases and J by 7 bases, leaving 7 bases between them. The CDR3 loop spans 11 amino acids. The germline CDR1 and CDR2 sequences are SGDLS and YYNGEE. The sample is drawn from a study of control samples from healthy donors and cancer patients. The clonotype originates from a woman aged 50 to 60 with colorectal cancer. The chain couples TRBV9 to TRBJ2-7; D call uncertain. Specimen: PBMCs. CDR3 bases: TGTGCCAGCAGCGTTGGGCAGGAGCAGTACGTC. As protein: CASSVGQEQYV.